The T cell receptor (beta chain) described here comes from a study of blood T cell repertoires in COVID-19. Whole-study context: There were acute and convalescent COVID-19 samples, and they came from the United States, Italy and Spain. Sources were T cells, B-cell-depleted T cells, or PBMCs; the material itself was cDNA or gDNA.

This CDR3 has 12 residues. Trimming pared 4 bases from V and 3 bases from J, leaving 7 bases between. CDR1 and CDR2 from the germline V gene are WSHSY and SAAADI. In the original processing: Counts of nucleated cells, estimated from reference gene primer amplification, were obtained. The method was immunoSEQ multiplex PCR; TCRdb's version includes in-frame clones alone and lacks a portion of them. The DNA was the basis for D and trimming; V, J and clone size are from that table. The sample records some 200,000 clones, around 83% being singletons. The sequencing input was peripheral blood. The genes are TRBV10-2 and TRBJ2-7; D not certain. This sequence was found in a man aged 50 to 59 who had recovered from COVID-19. CDR3 DNA sequence: TGCGCCAGCAGTGCCTCCCTCTACGAGCAGTACTTC. Translating gives CASSASLYEQYF.